This TCR beta chain was sequenced during a study of post-analysis software for immune sequencing data (dated by TCRdb to between 2014 and 2017). Regarding the research as a whole: Recorded disease courses included relapsing-remitting, secondary progressive and progressive-relapsing multiple sclerosis, with some patients lacking subtype annotation. A subset of samples was prepared in parallel using single-end sample barcoding, then pooled and co-amplified after Illumina adapter ligation. The patient repertoires were compared against around 11 previously published healthy control repertoires obtained from donors aged 6 to 25 years.

Library generation was performed with PCR. TCRdb records Illumina HiSeq 2500 as the sequencer. Unique molecular identifiers were incorporated into TCR beta cDNA libraries to reduce PCR and sequencing biases. Per 1 to 10 million input T cells, 500,000 or so cDNA molecules were obtained, such that each molecule approximated one T cell. The same protocol used for the earlier healthy control dataset was applied to prepare and sequence the patient libraries. Samples belonging to the same batch were prepared together, multiplexed and sequenced on a shared HiSeq lane. In the authors' own workflow: Raw barcoded reads were processed with MIGEC, and single-read molecular identifier groups were discarded before consensus assembly and CDR3 extraction. VDJtools was used for post-analysis of the clonotype tables, and diversity was normalized by down-sampling every dataset to the size of the smallest sample. Repertoire overlap clustering matched CDR3 amino acid but not nucleotide sequences to correct batch-related cross-sample contamination. TCRdb applied fastp at Q25 and MiXCR to the public reads, then kept only in-frame beta chains. Rows matching on CDR3 protein sequence are summarized as one entry with the most common DNA and genes. The V and J calls come from TCRdb's annotation, not from the publication. Here the sample has some 890,000 distinct CDR3 sequences; 53% occur a single time. Approximately 4.2% of the sample lies in the top ten.

In its sample, this clonotype was seen a few times. Its antigen is unknown. Base qualities are not at hand, and no much larger clone is one base apart. To demonstrate the VDJtools post-analysis software, the study profiled TCR beta repertoires from the peripheral blood of about 13 young patients with multiple sclerosis. The patients with multiple sclerosis were children and adolescents between roughly 6 and 15 years of age. The investigation overall reported the following: Significantly lower normalized Chao1 diversity was found in multiple sclerosis patients than in controls, suggesting substantial peripheral T-cell clonal expansion. The control group was slightly older than the multiple sclerosis patient group. Strong co-clustering of samples prepared in the same batch was shown by direct clustering with F measure, prompting a batch-effect correction. Patients showed significantly higher frequencies than controls for a handful of TRBV segments, among them TRBV5-6, TRBV5-1 and TRBV20-1.

From the cysteine through the phenylalanine, the CDR3 covers 11 amino acids. The retained sequence is limited to the CDR3, 33 bases, with the frame set at the first base. V is cut by 5 bases and J by 6 bases, and the space between the germline ends is 10 bases. Per the germline V gene, SQVTM is the CDR1 and ANQGSEA is the CDR2. Here the chain combines TRBV29-1 and TRBJ1-2; tentative D gene TRBD1, with 6 bases matching. This TCR derives from a girl aged 5-17 years with multiple sclerosis. The sequencing input was blood. The nucleotide sequence reads TGCAGCGTTATGGGGGCGCATGGCTACACCTTC. It encodes CSVMGAHGYTF. Supplemented by the reference TRBV29-1 and TRBJ1-2 proteins around the CDR3, the complete variable domain is SAVISQKPSRDICQRGTSLTIQCQVDSQVTMMFWYRQQPGQSLTLIATANQGSEATYESGFVIDKFPISRPNLTFSTLTVSNMSPEDSSIYLCSVMGAHGYTFGSGTRLTVV.